Each of the 10 T cell receptor beta chains below was sequenced from the same sample in a study of vaccination and CD4 T cells after COVID-19. Sequenced with the Oncomine TCR Beta short-read assay was DNA taken from cultured CD4+ T cells. TCRdb ran MiXCR on the PCR reads and lists one entry per CDR3 protein. The sample shows 8,500 to 14,000 distinct CDR3 sequences, 65% of them seen only once. Treatment here: approximately nine-day PBMC culture with coronavirus spike peptide pools or control peptides (ViraFEST assay). No cognate antigen is known for these TCRs. Here the sequenced sample was CD4+ T cells from blood, cultured in vitro, taken before SARS-CoV-2 vaccination. The receptors were sampled from a human donor who had recovered from COVID-19.

For the CDR3, the DNA is TGTGCCTGGAGTGTATCAGGACTACGGCTGTTTTTT. It codes for CAWSVSGLRLFF. The chain employs TRBV30 and TRBJ2-2, with D possibly matching TRBD2 (6 bases). Looked up from germline, CDR1 is GTSNPN and CDR2 is SVGIG (reference sequence). This CDR3 is 12 amino acids long. The V end was cut by 0 bases, the J end by 13 bases, with 12 bases between.

The chain couples TRBV30 to TRBJ1-2, with 9 bases identical to TRBD1. V dropped 5 bases and J dropped 5; count of bases not matched to a gene: 15. The germline V gene encodes CDR1 GTSNPN and CDR2 SVGIG (reference sequence). The CDR3 length is 16 residues. The CDR3 sequence: CAWAGTGHPRGYGYTF. The CDR3 DNA follows: TGTGCCTGGGCCGGGACAGGGCACCCCCGGGGATATGGCTACACCTTC.

This chain's CDR3 is CASSSRSGRNYGYTF. CDR3 DNA: TGTGCCAGCAGTTCTCGATCGGGACGGAACTATGGCTACACCTTC. V is TRBV27 and J is TRBJ1-2; D possibly corresponds to TRBD1 (5 bases). The CDR3 is 15 residues long. V was cut by 4 bases and J by 2 bases, with 14 bases left in between. Germline V gene sequence: CDR1 MNHEY, CDR2 SMNVEV (reference sequence).

The sample holds a few counts of this clonotype. The chain combines TRBV20-1 with TRBJ1-5, with D maybe TRBD1 (6 bases). The CDR3 spans 15 residues. From germline, CDR1 is DFQATT and CDR2 SNEGSKA (reference sequence). This CDR3 reads CSAQGRRNSNQPQHF. CDR3 coding DNA: TGCAGCGCACAGGGACGCAGGAATAGCAATCAGCCCCAGCATTTT.

The chain is built from TRBV7-8 and TRBJ1-5, with D perhaps matching TRBD1 (6 bases). Trimming pared 5 bases from V and 4 bases from J, leaving 15 bases between. The length of the CDR3 is 15 residues. Per germline, CDR1 SGHVS and CDR2 FQNEAQ. CDR3 protein: CASSPVRGQNQPQHF. The CDR3 DNA reads as TGTGCCAGCAGCCCTGTCAGGGGACAAAATCAGCCCCAGCATTTT. Drawing the rest from reference TRBV7-8 and TRBJ1-5, the complete variable domain is GAGVSQSPRYKVAKRGQDVALRCDPISGHVSLFWYQQALGQGPEFLTYFQNEAQLDKSGLPSDRFFAERPEGSVSTLKIQRTQQEDSAVYLCASSPVRGQNQPQHFGDGTRLSIL.

By share, this clonotype ranks as large. The genes are TRBV20-1 and TRBJ1-1, with a possible D match to TRBD1 (5 bases). The CDR3 spans 15 residues. Trimming cost V 5 bases and J 4 bases, with 20 bases left between them. Germline V gene sequence: CDR1 DFQATT, CDR2 SNEGSKA (reference sequence). The CDR3 DNA reads as TGCAGTGCTGGAGCGGCGGGGGTCGGGCGCACTGAAGCTTTCTTT. Amino acid sequence: CSAGAAGVGRTEAFF.

The chain carries TRBV6-1 and TRBJ2-7, with D perhaps assigned TRBD1 or TRBD2 (7 bases each). The CDR3 sequence is 14 residues long. V lost 5 bases, J lost 5 bases, and 16 bases lay in between. Germline V gives CDR1 MNHNS, CDR2 SASEGT. DNA of the CDR3: TGTGCCAGCAGTCCTCCAGGGGGGGTCGACGAGCAGTACTTC. This codes for CASSPPGGVDEQYF.

V is TRBV6-5 and J is TRBJ1-3; D might be TRBD1 (5 bases). CDR3 length: 17 amino acids. Per the germline V gene, CDR1 is MNHEY and CDR2 is SVGAGI. Trimming left V 4 bases short and J 2 bases short, with 18 bases between. The CDR3 bases are TGTGCCAGCAGTTCTACAGGTCGTGGGGGGACTGGAAACACCATATATTTT. Residues: CASSSTGRGGTGNTIYF.

The chain couples TRBV20-1 to TRBJ2-2; 14 bases line up with TRBD2. The germline V gene encodes CDR1 DFQATT and CDR2 SNEGSKA (reference sequence). J was trimmed by 4 bases and V by 3 bases; bases with no gene match: 1. CDR3 length: 15 residues. CDR3 in amino acids: CSASGLAGGTGELFF. The DNA of the CDR3 is TGCAGTGCTAGCGGACTAGCGGGAGGCACCGGGGAGCTGTTTTTT.

This sequence joins TRBV6-5 and TRBJ2-4; TRBD1 aligns across 7 bases. Germline CDR1 and CDR2: MNHEY and SVGAGI. This CDR3 region has 16 residues. The ends lost 3 bases at V and 0 bases at J; junction bases unmatched: 5. The CDR3 nucleotides are TGTGCCAGCAGTTATGGGACAGCCCTAGCCAAAAACATTCAGTACTTC. Residues: CASSYGTALAKNIQYF.